The 16 T cell receptor beta chains listed next were all sequenced from one sample in a study of blood T cell repertoires in COVID-19. Repertoires were generated with immunoSEQ multiplex PCR, while TCRdb's copy carries only in-frame clones and drops some. The sample shows about 82,000 clones, 80% of them seen only once. The sequenced sample consisted of peripheral blood. These receptor sequences come from a woman in her forties with active or convalescent COVID-19.

The V and J genes are TRBV10-1 and TRBJ1-1; perhaps TRBD1 as D (5 bases). The CDR3 loop spans 13 amino acids. Trimming left V 5 bases short and J 7 bases short, with 14 bases between. CDR1 and CDR2 (germline): WNHNN, SYGVQD (reference sequence). The CDR3 DNA sequence: TGCGCCAGCAGTTACACCCGGCAGGGTGAAGCTTTCTTT. It is translated as CASSYTRQGEAFF.

The rearrangement joins TRBV11-2 to TRBJ2-3; 9 nucleotides agree with TRBD2. The CDR3 has 15 residues. Trimming cost V 5 bases and J 5 bases; bases outside gene matches: 8. The germline V gene encodes CDR1 SGHAT and CDR2 FQNNGV. CDR3 sequence reads: CASSPSGEVLDTQYF. For the CDR3, the DNA is TGTGCCAGCAGCCCTAGCGGGGAGGTTCTAGATACGCAGTATTTT.

This clone was counted a few times. V and J are TRBV2 and TRBJ2-5; TRBD1 is a possible D gene (6 bases). Looked up from germline, CDR1 is SNHLY and CDR2 is FYNNEI. This CDR3 spans 17 amino acids. V lost 6 bases and J lost 5, with 25 bases in between. CDR3 loop: CASSRDATGYLTETQYF. CDR3 nucleotides: TGTGCCAGCAGCCGCGATGCTACAGGGTATCTTACGGAGACCCAGTACTTC.

This chain uses TRBV7-3 with TRBJ2-1, with D perhaps TRBD2 (5 bases). The germline V and J ends were trimmed by 2 bases and 0 bases, with 5 bases remaining between them. The CDR3 is 14 residues long. Germline CDR1 and CDR2: SGHTA and FQGTGA. CDR3 in DNA: TGTGCCAGCAGCTTAGACTACTCCTACAATGAGCAGTTCTTC. Its protein is CASSLDYSYNEQFF.

This chain uses TRBV6-5 with TRBJ2-1, with TRBD1 matching 7 bases. Germline CDR1 reads MNHEY; CDR2 reads SVGAGI. Unmatched junction bases numbered 3, after V lost 0 bases and J lost 13 bases. The CDR3 length is 12 residues. The CDR3 region is CASSYSGQKQFF. The CDR3 DNA is TGTGCCAGCAGTTACTCGGGACAGAAACAGTTCTTC.

The genes are TRBV12-3 or TRBV12-4 and TRBJ2-7; the D gene is possibly TRBD2 (7 bases). V was trimmed by 5 bases and J by 6 bases, leaving 14 bases between them. This CDR3 is built from 13 residues. The CDR3 spells CASSPGGSSEQYF. CDR3 DNA sequence: TGTGCCAGCAGTCCGGGGGGCTCGTCCGAGCAGTACTTC.

The rearrangement uses TRBV19 and TRBJ2-6; 8 bases map to TRBD2. J lost 1 base, V lost 8 bases, and 13 bases had no gene match. The CDR3 is made up of 18 amino acids. From germline, CDR1 is LNHDA and CDR2 SQIVND (reference sequence). The CDR3 sequence: CASSRGGALRSGANVLTF. The CDR3 bases are TGTGCCAGTTCACGGGGGGGGGCCCTACGATCTGGGGCCAACGTCCTGACTTTC.

This chain uses TRBV30 with TRBJ2-2; 7 bases are a match to TRBD2. V dropped 4 bases and J dropped 4; count of bases not matched to a gene: 12. CDR1 and CDR2 (germline): GTSNPN, SVGIG (reference sequence). CDR3 length: 16 residues. CDR3: CAWKSPLAAPTGELFF. The CDR3 nucleotides read TGTGCCTGGAAATCCCCTCTAGCGGCGCCCACCGGGGAGCTGTTTTTT. The entire variable domain, with the rest obtained from reference TRBV30 and TRBJ2-2, is as follows: SQTIHQWPATLVQPVGSPLSLECTVEGTSNPNLYWYRQAAGRGLQLLFYSVGIGQISSEVPQNLSASRPQDRQFILSSKKLLLSDSGFYLCAWKSPLAAPTGELFFGEGSRLTVL.

The V gene is TRBV28, the J gene TRBJ1-6; D may be TRBD1 (6 bases). The germline CDR1 and CDR2 sequences are MDHEN and SYDVKM. The CDR3 covers 17 residues. V shed 1 base and J shed 4 bases, with 14 bases lying between them. CDR3 amino acids: CASSLSWTETYNSPLHF. CDR3 sequence (DNA): TGTGCCAGCAGTTTATCCTGGACAGAGACTTATAATTCACCCCTCCACTTT.

J is TRBJ2-2 and V is TRBV25-1; 10 nucleotides line up with TRBD1. This CDR3 comprises 16 residues. Germline V CDR1 and CDR2: MGHDK, SYGVNS. V lost 3 bases and J lost 6; bases outside the gene matches: 7. The CDR3 DNA is TGTGCCAGCAGTGACCTGGGACAGGGGAGATCCGGGGAGCTGTTTTTT. As protein: CASSDLGQGRSGELFF.

The chain joins TRBV4-2 to TRBJ2-1; perhaps TRBD2 as D (7 bases). The V end lost 1 base, the J end lost 7 bases, and 11 bases lay between the germline ends. Germline-derived CDR1 and CDR2 are LGHNA and YNFKEQ. The CDR3 loop spans 14 amino acids. The CDR3 region is CASSQAGGLNEQFF. The DNA of the CDR3 is TGTGCCAGCAGCCAAGCCGGGGGGCTAAATGAGCAGTTCTTC.

This chain connects TRBV11-3 to TRBJ2-3; weak D call: TRBD2 (5 bases). The V end lost 4 bases, the J end lost 6 bases, and 14 bases lay between the germline ends. The CDR3 has 14 residues. Germline assignment: CDR1 SGHNT and CDR2 YENEEA. The CDR3 DNA reads TGTGCCAGCAGCTCACTAGGAGCCCCTGATACGCAGTATTTT. It encodes CASSSLGAPDTQYF.

The CDR3 nucleotides are TGTGCCAGCAGCTTTAGGCAGACTAGCGACCTGGGGGCAGATACGCAGTATTTT. Protein sequence: CASSFRQTSDLGADTQYF. The chain employs TRBV7-8 and TRBJ2-3, with 8 bases fitting TRBD2. Germline CDR1 reads SGHVS; CDR2 reads FQNEAQ. CDR3 length equals 18 residues. V gave up 3 bases and J gave up 4 bases; unmatched junction bases: 15.

This rearrangement joins TRBV7-3 to TRBJ2-2; 7 nucleotides match TRBD2. V dropped 5 bases and J dropped 7; count of bases not matched to a gene: 7. The CDR3 totals 14 residues. Germline CDR1 and CDR2: SGHTA and FQGTGA. The CDR3 here is CASSGSGMGGELFF. The CDR3 DNA follows: TGTGCCAGCAGCGGGAGCGGGATGGGCGGGGAGCTGTTTTTT.

The genes are TRBV5-4 and TRBJ1-6; possible D gene TRBD1, 5 bases. CDR1 SGHNT and CDR2 YYREEE come from the germline V gene (reference sequence). The V end was cut by 4 bases, the J end by 3 bases, with 14 bases between. The CDR3 contains 16 residues. The chain's CDR3 is CASSRGDSLYNSPLHF. The CDR3 DNA reads as TGTGCCAGCAGCCGCGGTGACAGCCTCTATAATTCACCCCTCCACTTT.

In DNA, the CDR3 is TGCGCCAGCACACGGGGAACCCTCAGCAATCAGCCCCAGCATTTT. Protein product: CASTRGTLSNQPQHF. The genes are TRBV10-2 and TRBJ1-5, with D uncertain. Germline loops: CDR1 WSHSY, CDR2 SAAADI. The V end was cut by 7 bases, the J end by 1 base, with 14 bases between. The CDR3 spans 15 residues.